This entry is about one T cell receptor (beta chain). The source of the sample is a study of T-cell memory formation after mild COVID-19. The CDR3 covers 16 residues. V trimming: 5 bases; J trimming: 2 bases; junction bases outside the gene matches: 9. CDR1 is SEHNR, CDR2 FQNEAQ, per germline (reference sequence). TCRdb reanalysed the 5' RACE reads using MiXCR and keeps one entry per CDR3 protein. This sample carries about 180,000 distinct CDR3 sequences, 16% of them seen once, and the ten largest clones take around 1.9%. The source material was PBMCs or a T cell subset sorted from them (not recorded which). The rearrangement joins TRBV7-9 to TRBJ1-1, with 9 bases aligning to TRBD1. This TCR was recovered from an adult woman who had mild COVID-19 (a few samples of this study predate the infection). Cell type and time point are not known. The CDR3 DNA is TGTGCCAGCAGCCTCCCGGGACAGGGCTTAAACACTGAAGCTTTCTTT. Amino acid sequence: CASSLPGQGLNTEAFF.